Listed below are T cell receptor beta chains from one sample, sequenced in a study of cytomegalovirus exposure and HLA in healthy donors. TCRdb's copy holds only in-frame clones and misses some; the assay was immunoSEQ multiplex PCR. The sample has about 87,000 clones, 7.5% to 8.5% seen once; the top ten hold 2% to 2.5%. Sample: PBMCs. The receptor source for this set is a man aged 50-59 years in good health and CMV-seronegative. Each CDR3 is given with its conserved first and last residue. Each record gives: V gene, D gene, J gene, clone size, CDR3 protein, CDR3 DNA. D genes are given only for firm matches. Size values are once, few and many counts, or a class for expanded clones, and some rows have none.

V gene: TRBV29-1; D gene: TRBD1; J gene: TRBJ1-1; clone size: -; CDR3 protein: CSVWDRGVSEAFF; CDR3 DNA: TGCAGCGTTTGGGACAGGGGAGTATCTGAAGCTTTCTTT
V gene: TRBV11-2; D gene: TRBD1; J gene: TRBJ2-1; clone size: -; CDR3 protein: CASSSRTGSNEQFF; CDR3 DNA: TGTGCCAGCAGTTCTAGGACAGGGAGCAATGAGCAGTTCTTC
V gene: TRBV5-6; D gene: -; J gene: TRBJ1-2; clone size: few; CDR3 protein: CASSLSEASGYTF; CDR3 DNA: TGTGCCAGCAGCTTAAGTGAAGCTAGTGGCTACACCTTC
V gene: TRBV11-2; D gene: -; J gene: TRBJ1-1; clone size: -; CDR3 protein: CASSFLGRDTEAFF; CDR3 DNA: TGTGCCAGCAGCTTTCTGGGGCGAGACACTGAAGCTTTCTTT
V gene: TRBV30; D gene: -; J gene: TRBJ2-5; clone size: few; CDR3 protein: CAWSFIPGETQYF; CDR3 DNA: TGTGCCTGGAGTTTCATCCCCGGGGAGACCCAGTACTTC
V gene: TRBV19; D gene: -; J gene: TRBJ1-6; clone size: -; CDR3 protein: CASKQLNSPLHF; CDR3 DNA: TGTGCCAGTAAACAGTTAAATTCACCCCTCCACTTT
V gene: TRBV28; D gene: -; J gene: TRBJ1-2; clone size: few; CDR3 protein: CASSASVNYGYTF; CDR3 DNA: TGTGCCAGCAGTGCCTCAGTGAACTATGGCTACACCTTC
V gene: TRBV10-3; D gene: -; J gene: TRBJ1-3; clone size: few; CDR3 protein: CAIGKDNAPGNTIYF; CDR3 DNA: TGTGCCATCGGGAAGGACAATGCTCCTGGAAACACCATATATTTT
V gene: TRBV19; D gene: TRBD1; J gene: TRBJ2-5; clone size: -; CDR3 protein: CASRNRGLRTQYF; CDR3 DNA: TGTGCCAGTAGGAACAGGGGCCTTAGGACCCAGTACTTC
V gene: TRBV19; D gene: TRBD1; J gene: TRBJ2-7; clone size: few; CDR3 protein: CASSIGAPGQGSYEQYF; CDR3 DNA: TGTGCCAGTAGTATAGGGGCCCCGGGACAGGGTTCCTACGAGCAGTACTTC
V gene: TRBV5-6; D gene: -; J gene: TRBJ2-7; clone size: few; CDR3 protein: CASSQLGDKLYEQYF; CDR3 DNA: TGTGCCAGCAGCCAACTAGGAGACAAACTCTACGAGCAGTACTTC
V gene: TRBV5-1; D gene: -; J gene: TRBJ2-5; clone size: -; CDR3 protein: CASRDRGSEETQYF; CDR3 DNA: TGCGCCAGCAGGGACCGGGGGTCGGAAGAGACCCAGTACTTC
V gene: TRBV14; D gene: -; J gene: TRBJ1-2; clone size: -; CDR3 protein: CASSVGEHYGYTF; CDR3 DNA: TGTGCCAGCAGCGTCGGGGAGCACTATGGCTACACCTTC
V gene: TRBV5-5; D gene: -; J gene: TRBJ1-3; clone size: -; CDR3 protein: CASSLVLFSGSGNTIYF; CDR3 DNA: TGTGCCAGCAGCTTGGTTCTGTTCTCCGGGTCTGGAAACACCATATATTTT